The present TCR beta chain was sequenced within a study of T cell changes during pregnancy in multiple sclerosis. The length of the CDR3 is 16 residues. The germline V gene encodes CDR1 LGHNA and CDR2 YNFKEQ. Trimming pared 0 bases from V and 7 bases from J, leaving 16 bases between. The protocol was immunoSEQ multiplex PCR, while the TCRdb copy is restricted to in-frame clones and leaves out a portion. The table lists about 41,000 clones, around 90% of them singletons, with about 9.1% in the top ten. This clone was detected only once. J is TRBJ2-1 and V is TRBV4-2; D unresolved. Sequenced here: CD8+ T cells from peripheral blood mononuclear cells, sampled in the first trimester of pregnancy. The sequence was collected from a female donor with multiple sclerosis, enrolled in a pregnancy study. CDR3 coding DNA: TGTGCCAGCAGCCAAGATCGCAGTAGTCAACTAAATGAGCAGTTCTTC. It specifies CASSQDRSSQLNEQFF.